A selection of T cell receptor beta chains follows, all from one sample in a study of graft-versus-host responses after intestinal transplantation. The data were produced by immunoSEQ multiplex PCR, yet TCRdb's version contains in-frame clones alone and is incomplete. Of about 21,000 clones in the sample, around 54% were seen once. Material: alloreactive CD4+ T cells from a mixed lymphocyte reaction culture, obtained before intestinal transplant. Receptors were obtained from a human patient who received an intestinal transplant. CDR3s include the opening cysteine and the closing phenylalanine or tryptophan. The D gene is left open where the match is weak. The size field is filled for only some rows; it gives once, few, many or a size class.

>TRBV5-5|.|TRBJ1-5|once
CASSFGGRNDGQPQHF
TGTGCCAGCAGCTTCGGGGGGCGTAACGATGGTCAGCCCCAGCATTTT
>TRBV19|.|TRBJ1-5|.
CASNRDLQPQHF
TGTGCCAGTAACAGGGATCTTCAGCCCCAGCATTTT
>TRBV18|TRBD2|TRBJ2-5|.
CASRSGLAGVETQYF
TGTGCCAGCCGTTCGGGACTAGCGGGGGTTGAGACCCAGTACTTC
>TRBV28|.|TRBJ1-1|.
CASSLSPRLNTEAFF
TGTGCCAGCAGTTTATCGCCTAGGCTGAACACTGAAGCTTTCTTT
>TRBV4-1|.|TRBJ2-1|.
CASSQVGGGGSYNEQFF
TGCGCCAGCAGCCAAGTTGGGGGTGGGGGGTCCTACAATGAGCAGTTCTTC
>TRBV6-5|.|TRBJ1-2|.
CASSYSRDTYGYTF
TGTGCCAGCAGTTACTCCCGGGACACCTATGGCTACACCTTC
>TRBV6-5|.|TRBJ1-4|.
CASSKTGHKYGKLFF
TGTGCCAGCAGCAAAACGGGACACAAGTACGGAAAACTGTTTTTT
>TRBV6-6|TRBD2|TRBJ2-3|.
CASSWLAGFTDTQYF
TGTGCCAGCAGTTGGCTAGCGGGGTTCACAGATACGCAGTATTTT
>TRBV7-8|TRBD1|TRBJ1-4|.
CASSVRDSLSEKLFF
TGTGCCAGCAGCGTCCGGGACAGCCTATCCGAAAAACTGTTTTTT
>TRBV9|TRBD1|TRBJ1-5|few
CASSSIGTGTNQPQHF
TGTGCCAGCAGCTCGATCGGGACAGGTACCAATCAGCCCCAGCATTTT
>TRBV10-3|.|TRBJ2-4|few
CAISESTLRTKNIQYF
TGTGCCATCAGTGAGTCTACTCTCAGGACCAAAAACATTCAGTACTTC
>TRBV7-8|.|TRBJ2-1|.
CASSLAQGAYNEQFF
TGTGCCAGCAGCTTAGCCCAGGGTGCTTACAATGAGCAGTTCTTC
>TRBV6-5|TRBD1|TRBJ1-1|.
CASSYSGQGTEAFF
TGTGCCAGCAGTTACTCCGGACAGGGCACTGAAGCTTTCTTT
>TRBV25-1|.|TRBJ2-1|few
CASSDAREVGNEQFF
TGTGCCAGCAGTGATGCCAGGGAAGTCGGCAATGAGCAGTTCTTC
>TRBV6-6|.|TRBJ1-5|.
CASSYRGGYPQPQHF
TGTGCCAGCAGTTATAGGGGGGGCTATCCCCAGCCCCAGCATTTT
>TRBV6-5|TRBD1|TRBJ2-2|.
CASRQGAGELFF
TGTGCCAGCAGACAGGGGGCCGGGGAGCTGTTTTTT
>TRBV29-1|.|TRBJ2-5|.
CSVFGDQETQYF
TGCAGCGTCTTCGGGGATCAAGAGACCCAGTACTTC
>TRBV28|.|TRBJ1-5|.
CASSPTGSGINQPQHF
TGTGCCAGCAGTCCGACCGGCTCGGGGATCAATCAGCCCCAGCATTTT
>TRBV2|.|TRBJ2-1|.
CASSRLRGYNEQFF
TGTGCCAGCAGTCGACTCAGGGGATACAATGAGCAGTTCTTC
>TRBV6-5|TRBD1|TRBJ2-1|few
CASSLTGDEQFF
TGTGCCAGCAGTTTGACAGGGGATGAGCAGTTCTTC
>TRBV7-3|TRBD2|TRBJ2-1|.
CASSSDGLSGRATEQFF
TGTGCCAGCAGCTCCGACGGACTCAGCGGGAGGGCCACCGAGCAGTTCTTC
>TRBV21-1|.|TRBJ2-7|.
CASSTIVGGLYEQYF
TGTGCCAGCAGCACCATCGTGGGAGGTCTCTACGAGCAGTACTTC
>TRBV30|TRBD1|TRBJ1-5|.
CAWSPGTGIWEQPQHF
TGTGCCTGGAGTCCCGGGACAGGGATCTGGGAGCAGCCCCAGCATTTT
>TRBV5-1|.|TRBJ2-3|.
CASSLEPGDTQYF
TGCGCCAGCAGCTTGGAACCGGGAGATACGCAGTATTTT
>TRBV28|.|TRBJ1-2|few
CASRGGYGYTF
TGTGCCAGCAGGGGGGGCTATGGCTACACCTTC
>TRBV5-6|.|TRBJ2-3|.
CASSPGTDTQYF
TGTGCCAGCAGCCCAGGTACAGATACGCAGTATTTT
>TRBV6-6|.|TRBJ1-4|.
CASSQNEKLFF
TGTGCCAGCAGTCAAAATGAAAAACTGTTTTTT
>TRBV7-8|.|TRBJ1-1|.
CASSLAGIRSTEAFF
TGTGCCAGCAGCTTGGCAGGGATCAGGAGCACTGAAGCTTTCTTT
>TRBV5-1|TRBD1|TRBJ2-1|.
CASSPTGTANNEQFF
TGCGCCAGCAGCCCCACCGGGACAGCAAACAATGAGCAGTTCTTC
>TRBV6-4|.|TRBJ2-1|.
CASSSRLSVSSYNEQFF
TGTGCCAGCAGTTCTCGACTCTCCGTTAGCTCCTACAATGAGCAGTTCTTC
>TRBV30|.|TRBJ2-4|.
CAYGTLTNIQYF
TGTGCCTACGGGACACTCACAAACATTCAGTACTTC
>TRBV2|.|TRBJ1-5|medium-sized
CASSEWQRGQPQHF
TGTGCCAGCAGTGAGTGGCAGCGGGGGCAGCCCCAGCATTTT
>TRBV28|.|TRBJ2-7|few
CASRAGIGEQYF
TGTGCCAGCAGAGCAGGGATTGGGGAGCAGTACTTC
>TRBV5-5|.|TRBJ1-1|few
CASSASQVNTEAFF
TGTGCCAGCAGCGCCAGCCAGGTGAACACTGAAGCTTTCTTT
>TRBV4-1|.|TRBJ2-1|.
CASSQDSLVWYNEQFF
TGCGCCAGCAGCCAAGACTCACTAGTTTGGTACAATGAGCAGTTCTTC
>TRBV10-3|TRBD1|TRBJ1-1|few
CAIRETGLAEAFF
TGTGCCATCAGGGAGACAGGGTTGGCTGAAGCTTTCTTT
>TRBV5-1|TRBD2|TRBJ2-1|.
CASSLGGLNNEQFF
TGCGCCAGCAGCTTGGGGGGACTAAACAATGAGCAGTTCTTC
>TRBV7-8|TRBD2|TRBJ2-7|.
CASSWTSGGAYEQYF
TGTGCCAGCAGCTGGACCAGCGGGGGGGCCTACGAGCAGTACTTC
>TRBV6-6|TRBD1|TRBJ1-1|.
CASSGWGQGEPTEAFF
TGTGCCAGCAGTGGATGGGGACAGGGAGAGCCCACTGAAGCTTTCTTT
>TRBV5-1|TRBD2|TRBJ2-5|.
CASGGLAGEQETQYF
TGCGCCAGCGGGGGACTAGCGGGAGAGCAAGAGACCCAGTACTTC
>TRBV5-6|TRBD1|TRBJ1-6|few
CASSTSGQGRSPLHF
TGTGCCAGCAGCACCTCAGGACAGGGGAGGTCACCCCTCCACTTT
>TRBV7-9|.|TRBJ1-2|once
CASSPGTF
TGTGCCAGCAGCCCAGGGACCTTC
>TRBV7-2|.|TRBJ2-3|.
CASSTSIADTQYF
TGTGCCAGCAGCACTAGTATCGCAGATACGCAGTATTTT
>TRBV29-1|TRBD1|TRBJ1-4|once
CSVAGQEGGKLFF
TGCAGCGTTGCTGGACAGGAGGGTGGAAAACTGTTTTTT
>TRBV10-2|.|TRBJ1-2|few
CATNREEDYGYTF
TGCGCCACCAACAGGGAAGAGGACTATGGCTACACCTTC
>TRBV29-1|.|TRBJ2-1|.
CSVGGFGVRLEQFF
TGCAGCGTTGGGGGATTCGGGGTTCGGTTAGAGCAGTTCTTC
>TRBV6-5|TRBD1|TRBJ2-5|few
CASSYTLTGVETQYF
TGTGCCAGCAGTTACACCCTGACAGGGGTAGAGACCCAGTACTTC
>TRBV10-2|.|TRBJ1-2|.
CASSERGNGYTF
TGCGCCAGCAGTGAGAGGGGGAACGGCTACACCTTC
>TRBV13|TRBD2|TRBJ2-1|.
CASSWSGATYNEQFF
TGTGCCAGCAGCTGGAGCGGGGCTACCTACAATGAGCAGTTCTTC
>TRBV25-1|.|TRBJ1-1|.
CASSLLGGTEAFF
TGTGCCAGCAGCCTTTTAGGAGGCACTGAAGCTTTCTTT
>TRBV19|TRBD2|TRBJ2-1|once
CASSYSAGGTYNEQFF
TGTGCCAGTAGTTACTCAGCGGGGGGGACCTACAATGAGCAGTTCTTC
>TRBV5-6|.|TRBJ2-7|few
CASSLVQSQQYF
TGTGCCAGCAGCTTGGTACAGTCCCAGCAGTACTTC
>TRBV6-1|TRBD1|TRBJ2-7|few
CASTGGTTYEQYF
TGTGCCAGCACAGGGGGCACTACCTACGAGCAGTACTTC
>TRBV7-9|.|TRBJ2-2|.
CASSLAGVVGELFF
TGTGCCAGCAGCTTAGCTGGAGTTGTAGGGGAGCTGTTTTTT
>TRBV4-3|.|TRBJ2-7|few
CASSQDKVEEWDEQYF
TGCGCCAGCAGCCAAGATAAGGTGGAGGAATGGGACGAGCAGTACTTC
>TRBV5-1|.|TRBJ1-2|.
CASSLGGENYGYTF
TGCGCCAGCAGCTTGGGGGGGGAGAACTATGGCTACACCTTC
>TRBV7-6|TRBD1|TRBJ2-7|.
CASSPGTGGYEQYF
TGTGCCAGCAGCCCCGGGACAGGGGGCTACGAGCAGTACTTC
>TRBV19|TRBD1|TRBJ1-2|.
CASSTQGSYGYTF
TGTGCCAGTAGTACACAGGGGTCCTATGGCTACACCTTC